This entry lists 30 T cell receptor beta chains sequenced from one sample in a study of blood T cell repertoires in COVID-19. Repertoires were generated with immunoSEQ multiplex PCR, while TCRdb's copy carries only in-frame clones and drops some. The sample has fewer than 15,000 clones, roughly 80% seen once; the top ten hold around 41%. Sequenced sample: peripheral blood. The receptors here all came from an elderly woman with acute or convalescent COVID-19.

J is TRBJ2-5 and V is TRBV27; 8 bases match TRBD1. V lost 4 bases, J lost 2 bases, and 6 bases stayed unmatched. Germline lookup yields CDR1 MNHEY and CDR2 SMNVEV (reference sequence). CDR3 size: 15 residues. The CDR3 DNA is TGTGCCAGCAGTTCGGGCAGGGGGCGTCAAGAGACCCAGTACTTC. Translation gives CASSSGRGRQETQYF.

This chain links TRBV12-3 or TRBV12-4 with TRBJ1-2; possibly TRBD1 for D (6 bases). The CDR3 runs 13 residues. V lost 7 bases and J lost 7, with 16 bases in between. CDR3 residues: CASTPGGRVGYTF. The CDR3 DNA is TGTGCCAGCACCCCGGGGGGGCGGGTTGGCTACACCTTC.

The chain joins TRBV3-1 (or the pseudogene TRBV3-2) to TRBJ1-6; D gene unclear. Germline V gene lookup returns CDR1 LGHDT and CDR2 YNNKEL (reference sequence). The germline V and J ends were trimmed by 0 bases and 0 bases, with 9 bases remaining between them. The CDR3 runs 17 residues. The DNA for the CDR3 is TGTGCCAGCAGCCAAGATGTCAGAAGCTCCTATAATTCACCCCTCCACTTT. Translating gives CASSQDVRSSYNSPLHF.

The chain joins TRBV18 to TRBJ2-6; 7 nucleotides align to TRBD2. Germline assignment: CDR1 KGHSH and CDR2 LQKENI. J was trimmed by 3 bases and V by 3 bases; bases with no gene match: 5. The CDR3 spans 16 residues. The CDR3 DNA reads TGTGCCAGCTCACCCGTCGGGGGGAATGGGGCCAACGTCCTGACTTTC. Protein product: CASSPVGGNGANVLTF.

Judged by abundance, this clone is medium-sized. The chain uses TRBV2 and TRBJ2-3; 8 nucleotides match TRBD1. CDR3 length equals 14 residues. V lost 4 bases and J lost 2; bases outside the gene matches: 2. Germline V gives CDR1 SNHLY, CDR2 FYNNEI. The CDR3 nucleotides are TGTGCCAGCAGTGGACAGGGGAACACAGATACGCAGTATTTT. Its translation is CASSGQGNTDTQYF. Looking up the rest from reference TRBV2 and TRBJ2-3 gives the full variable domain: EPEVTQTPSHQVTQMGQEVILRCVPISNHLYFYWYRQILGQKVEFLVSFYNNEISEKSEIFDDQFSVERPDGSNFTLKIRSTKLEDSAMYFCASSGQGNTDTQYFGPGTRLTVL.

CDR3 amino acids: CSALERWGQGAHTDTQYF. The CDR3 DNA reads as TGCAGCGCCCTTGAAAGGTGGGGACAGGGGGCCCACACAGATACGCAGTATTTT. The chain combines TRBV29-1 with TRBJ2-3; 12 nucleotides align to TRBD1. The V segment lost 7 bases and the J segment 2 bases; nucleotides outside the gene matches: 16. This CDR3 spans 18 amino acids. In germline, CDR1 is SQVTM, CDR2 ANQGSEA.

This sequence joins TRBV24-1 and TRBJ2-2; 9 positions agree with TRBD1. Germline CDR1 reads KGHDR; CDR2 reads SFDVKD. V shed 3 bases, J shed 5 bases, and the junction held 3 bases outside the gene matches. This CDR3 has 15 amino acids. In nucleotides, the CDR3 is TGTGCCACCAGTGATCCCGGGACAGGGACCGGGGAGCTGTTTTTT. Protein sequence: CATSDPGTGTGELFF.

This clone was counted only a few times. The gene calls are TRBV5-1 and TRBJ2-2; perhaps TRBD2 as D (6 bases). The V gene's germline CDR1 is SGHRS and CDR2 YFSETQ. The CDR3 spans 16 residues. The V and J ends lost 0 bases and 1 base respectively, with 10 bases between them. The CDR3 sequence is CASSLEGDLNTGELFF. The CDR3 bases are TGCGCCAGCAGCTTGGAAGGGGACTTGAACACCGGGGAGCTGTTTTTT.

The V call is TRBV6-5, the J call TRBJ1-5, with 7 bases fitting TRBD1. V lost 5 bases, J lost 5 bases, and 6 bases stayed unmatched. The CDR3 has 14 residues. Germline values: CDR1 MNHEY, CDR2 SVGAGI. The CDR3 spells CASSLTGDYQPQHF. The CDR3 nucleotides read TGTGCCAGCAGTCTTACAGGGGACTATCAGCCCCAGCATTTT.

The chain has TRBV9 and TRBJ2-7; D is possibly TRBD2 (5 bases). Germline V CDR1 and CDR2: SGDLS, YYNGEE. Trimming removed 0 bases at V and 7 bases at J, with 14 bases between. The CDR3 contains 14 residues. The CDR3 loop reads CASSVDAGVREQYF. DNA for the CDR3: TGTGCCAGCAGCGTAGACGCGGGTGTGAGGGAGCAGTACTTC.

This clone was counted only a few times. The rearrangement links TRBV19 to TRBJ1-5, with 7 bases lining up with TRBD1. Germline trimming cut 7 bases from V and 2 bases from J; bases unmatched to any gene: 8. The CDR3 totals 15 residues. CDR1 is LNHDA and CDR2 is SQIVND in the germline V gene (reference sequence). CDR3 DNA: TGTGCCAGTAATCCAGACAGGGCTGGCAATCAGCCCCAGCATTTT. Residues: CASNPDRAGNQPQHF. The whole variable domain, remainder taken from reference TRBV19 and TRBJ1-5, is DGGITQSPKYLFRKEGQNVTLSCEQNLNHDAMYWYRQDPGQGLRLIYYSQIVNDFQKGDIAEGYSVSREKKESFPLTVTSAQKNPTAFYLCASNPDRAGNQPQHFGDGTRLSIL.

A single count supports this clone. The chain links TRBV3-1 (or the pseudogene TRBV3-2) to TRBJ2-1, with 8 bases that match TRBD1. This CDR3 is built from 17 residues. V lost 5 bases to trimming and J lost 4 bases; unmatched junction nucleotides: 13. Looked up from germline, CDR1 is LGHDT and CDR2 is YNNKEL (reference sequence). In nucleotides, the CDR3 is TGTGCCAGCAGCGAATTGCAGGCAGGGGGCCTATACAATGAGCAGTTCTTC. Translation gives CASSELQAGGLYNEQFF.

The chain uses TRBV30 and TRBJ1-1; the D gene is possibly TRBD1 (5 bases). This CDR3 is built from 14 residues. CDR1 and CDR2 from the germline V gene are GTSNPN and SVGIG (reference sequence). V was clipped by 2 bases and J by 5 bases, with 15 bases between them. As DNA, the CDR3 is TGTGCCTGGAGTAAAAGGGGCGGACGAACTGAAGCTTTCTTT. Its protein is CAWSKRGGRTEAFF.

The V gene is TRBV4-1, the J gene TRBJ1-5, with D possibly being TRBD1 (5 bases). Germline CDR1 MGHRA, CDR2 YSYEKL. V lost 1 base and J lost 1, with 11 bases in between. The CDR3 loop spans 16 amino acids. The CDR3 reads CASSQGGALSNQPQHF. In DNA form, the CDR3 reads TGCGCCAGCAGCCAAGGGGGCGCGCTCAGCAATCAGCCCCAGCATTTT.

V and J are TRBV5-6 and TRBJ1-2; 11 bases align to TRBD1. The J segment lost 7 bases and the V segment lost 2 bases, leaving 10 bases of the junction unmatched. The CDR3 sequence is 16 residues long. Per the germline V gene, CDR1 is SGHDT and CDR2 is YYEEEE. The CDR3, as DNA: TGTGCCAGCAGCTTCCGGACAGGGGGCGAATGGTTTGGCTACACCTTC. It codes for CASSFRTGGEWFGYTF.

This clone was counted only a few times. The CDR3 nucleotides read TGTGCCAGCAGCCCGGACAGGGCCTATGGCTACACCTTC. Translation: CASSPDRAYGYTF. This chain joins TRBV28 and TRBJ1-2, with 8 bases fitting TRBD1. The CDR3 contains 13 residues. V lost 6 bases to trimming and J lost 4 bases; unmatched junction nucleotides: 4. Germline assignment: CDR1 MDHEN and CDR2 SYDVKM.

V is TRBV6-2 or TRBV6-3 and J is TRBJ2-3; D perhaps matches TRBD2 (5 bases). The CDR3 sequence is 16 residues long. Germline CDR1 is MNHEY and CDR2 is SVGEGT. V was pared by 5 bases and J by 3 bases, with 18 bases between. CDR3 protein: CASSQSTGSRTDTQYF. In DNA, the CDR3 is TGTGCCAGCAGTCAGTCAACGGGGAGCCGAACAGATACGCAGTATTTT.

The chain joins TRBV6-2 or TRBV6-3 to TRBJ2-1; tentative D call: TRBD2 (5 bases). There are 13 residues in the CDR3. Germline lookup yields CDR1 MNHEY and CDR2 SVGEGT. Trimming cost V 6 bases and J 6 bases, with 12 bases left between them. CDR3 sequence reads: CASSTLGFNEQFF. DNA for the CDR3: TGTGCCAGCAGCACACTAGGGTTCAATGAGCAGTTCTTC.

The rearrangement uses TRBV7-2 and TRBJ2-5; 7 bases align to TRBD1. The CDR3 is made up of 14 amino acids. CDR1 and CDR2 (germline): SGHTA, FQGNSA. V shed 1 base, J shed 2 bases, and the junction held 1 base outside the gene matches. CDR3 nucleotide sequence: TGTGCCAGCAGCTTAGAACAGGGGCAAGAGACCCAGTACTTC. Translating it yields CASSLEQGQETQYF.

The rearrangement joins TRBV18 to TRBJ1-6; 10 bases align to TRBD1. With 6 bases clipped from V and 0 bases from J, the junction kept 2 bases outside the gene matches. Germline V CDR1 and CDR2: KGHSH, LQKENI. The CDR3 length is 16 residues. CDR3 sequence: CASSRDRGSYNSPLHF. The CDR3 region has the DNA TGTGCCAGCTCGCGGGACAGGGGCTCCTATAATTCACCCCTCCACTTT.

The gene calls are TRBV10-3 and TRBJ1-4; possibly TRBD1 for D (5 bases). This CDR3 has 14 residues. Germline V CDR1 and CDR2: ENHRY, SYGVKD. Trimming removed 6 bases at V and 4 bases at J, with 12 bases between. The CDR3 is CAIREGLINEKLFF. CDR3 in DNA: TGTGCCATCAGGGAGGGACTGATTAATGAAAAACTGTTTTTT.

This sequence joins TRBV11-2 and TRBJ2-7; weak D call: TRBD2 (6 bases). This CDR3 comprises 15 residues. V lost 1 base and J 2 bases, leaving 12 bases between the germline ends. Per the germline V gene, CDR1 is SGHAT and CDR2 is FQNNGV. CDR3 region: CASSLGTMTAYEQYF. CDR3 nucleotides: TGTGCCAGCAGCTTAGGGACTATGACCGCCTACGAGCAGTACTTC. The variable domain in full, completed from reference TRBV11-2 and TRBJ2-7, reads EAGVAQSPRYKIIEKRQSVAFWCNPISGHATLYWYQQILGQGPKLLIQFQNNGVVDDSQLPKDRFSAERLKGVDSTLKIQPAKLEDSAVYLCASSLGTMTAYEQYFGPGTRLTVT.

This clone has only a few counts. This chain connects TRBV4-3 to TRBJ1-6; perhaps TRBD1 as D (5 bases). The CDR3 is 18 amino acids. In germline, CDR1 is LGHNA, CDR2 YSLEER. V was cut by 0 bases and J by 2 bases, with 14 bases left in between. DNA of the CDR3: TGCGCCAGCAGCCAAGATCCTAGGGGTCCGCCCTATAATTCACCCCTCCACTTT. As protein: CASSQDPRGPPYNSPLHF.

The genes are TRBV9 and TRBJ2-3, with D perhaps matching TRBD2 (5 bases). The germline CDR1 and CDR2 sequences are SGDLS and YYNGEE. V lost 2 bases and J 6 bases, leaving 13 bases between the germline ends. The CDR3 extends over 14 amino acids. The CDR3 loop reads CASSVGLPGDTQYF. The CDR3 bases are TGTGCCAGCAGCGTTGGATTACCGGGGGATACGCAGTATTTT.

The V and J genes are TRBV29-1 and TRBJ1-1; perhaps TRBD1 as D (6 bases). With 4 bases removed from V and 1 base from J, the gap between germline ends came to 16 bases. The CDR3 is 15 residues long. Germline CDR1 SQVTM, CDR2 ANQGSEA. The DNA of the CDR3 is TGCAGCGTTGGGTCGAGGGGGAGGGGGAACACTGAAGCTTTCTTT. It codes for CSVGSRGRGNTEAFF.

This clone was recorded a few times. The chain employs TRBV2 and TRBJ1-6; D ambiguous. Germline assignment: CDR1 SNHLY and CDR2 FYNNEI. CDR3 length: 20 residues. V lost 6 bases, J lost 0 bases, and 24 bases lay in between. The CDR3 region is CASSSLWIEVRVSYNSPLHF. Here the CDR3 DNA reads TGTGCCAGCAGCAGCCTTTGGATAGAGGTCCGGGTCTCCTATAATTCACCCCTCCACTTT.

The rearrangement links TRBV21-1 to TRBJ1-4; no DNA check was done on the table's D call, TRBD1. TRBV21-1 constitutes a pseudogene. CDR3 length equals 15 residues. The CDR3 DNA reads as TGTGCCAGCGCAAGTGCAGGGGGCATAGGTGAAAAACTGTTTTTT. Protein product: CASASAGGIGEKLFF.

Concerning this clone: The same CDR3 also results from other DNA sequences found in this sample. CDR3 region: CASSPDPGTGGGYTF. The CDR3 DNA reads as TGCGCCAGCAGCCCGGACCCCGGGACAGGTGGCGGCTACACCTTC. The rearrangement links TRBV5-1 to TRBJ1-2, with 8 nucleotides matching TRBD1. Trimming at V came to 4 bases and at J to 8 bases, leaving 13 bases not matched to a gene. Germline lookup yields CDR1 SGHRS and CDR2 YFSETQ. This CDR3 region has 15 residues.

The CDR3 coding sequence is TGTGCCATCAGTGCCGGGACTCTTAACTATGGCTACACCTTC. Translating gives CAISAGTLNYGYTF. V usage is TRBV10-3 and J usage is TRBJ1-2; tentatively, D is TRBD1 (5 bases). Trimming removed 4 bases from V and 1 base from J, with 10 bases in between. Looked up from germline, CDR1 is ENHRY and CDR2 is SYGVKD. The CDR3 contains 14 residues.

CDR3 DNA: TGTGCCAGCAGCTTAGACGGAGGGAACACTGAAGCTTTCTTT. Protein product: CASSLDGGNTEAFF. The gene calls are TRBV11-3 and TRBJ1-1; the D is unclear. From germline, CDR1 is SGHNT and CDR2 YENEEA. V was trimmed by 0 bases and J by 1 base, leaving 6 bases between them. The CDR3 consists of 14 residues.